These 27 T cell receptor beta chains came from one sample sequenced in a study of vaccination and CD4 T cells after COVID-19. These TCRs' antigens remain unknown. Cultured CD4+ T cells had their DNA profiled by the Oncomine TCR Beta short-read assay. TCRdb reprocessed the PCR reads with MiXCR, giving one entry per CDR3 protein. This sample has about 13,000 distinct CDR3 sequences, with roughly 73% found just once. The treatment: approximately nine-day PBMC culture with coronavirus spike peptide pools or control peptides (ViraFEST assay). The sample consisted of CD4+ T cells from blood, cultured in vitro. The receptors stem from a human donor who had recovered from COVID-19.

V and J are TRBV20-1 and TRBJ2-3; 7 bases match TRBD2. The length of the CDR3 is 16 residues. Germline V gives CDR1 DFQATT, CDR2 SNEGSKA (reference sequence). With V trimmed by 5 bases and J by 2 bases, 13 bases remained unmatched. CDR3 loop: CSAQSPGLRNTDTQYF. The CDR3 DNA follows: TGCAGTGCTCAAAGCCCGGGACTAAGGAACACAGATACGCAGTATTTT.

This clonotype was seen a handful of times. CDR3 loop: CSASPLFHGYTF. DNA for the CDR3: TGCAGTGCTAGTCCACTTTTTCATGGCTACACCTTC. This rearrangement joins TRBV20-1 to TRBJ1-2, with unresolved D. Germline CDR1 reads DFQATT; CDR2 reads SNEGSKA (reference sequence). The CDR3 sequence is 12 residues long. The V end was cut by 3 bases, the J end by 6 bases, with 11 bases between.

The chain carries TRBV7-2 and TRBJ2-3, with 8 bases aligning to TRBD1. Losses at the gene ends were 5 bases for V and 4 bases for J; bases not matched to a gene: 2. CDR3 length: 13 residues. Per germline, CDR1 SGHTA and CDR2 FQGNSA. CDR3 region: CASSKTGADTQYF. The CDR3 DNA reads TGTGCCAGCAGCAAGACAGGGGCAGATACGCAGTATTTT.

The genes are TRBV2 and TRBJ2-3, with D unclear. CDR1 is SNHLY and CDR2 is FYNNEI in the germline V gene. V gave up 7 bases and J gave up 2 bases, with 13 bases separating them. The CDR3 runs to 14 residues. The CDR3 DNA reads TGTGCCAGCACCCGCGGCAGCCCCACAGATACGCAGTATTTT. Amino acid sequence: CASTRGSPTDTQYF.

The rearrangement joins TRBV7-9 to TRBJ2-7; 8 bases match TRBD2. Germline loops: CDR1 SEHNR, CDR2 FQNEAQ (reference sequence). V dropped 5 bases and J dropped 2; count of bases not matched to a gene: 5. The CDR3 consists of 14 residues. DNA for the CDR3: TGTGCCAGCAGCACCCGGGGGGGGACCTACGAGCAGTACTTC. The encoded protein is CASSTRGGTYEQYF.

This clonotype has just a few counts. The chain is built from TRBV6-2 or TRBV6-3 and TRBJ1-2; D is ambiguous. This CDR3 contains 17 residues. Trimming removed 4 bases at V and 7 bases at J, with 25 bases between. CDR1 MNHEY and CDR2 SVGEGT come from the germline V gene. The CDR3 sequence: CASSSPFGRPSWGGYTF. DNA for the CDR3: TGTGCCAGCAGTTCTCCCTTCGGACGGCCCTCTTGGGGTGGCTACACCTTC.

This clonotype was picked up one time. This chain connects TRBV6-5 to TRBJ1-5, with 8 bases that match TRBD1. Unmatched junction bases numbered 10, after V lost 4 bases and J lost 8 bases. Germline V lookup: CDR1 MNHEY, CDR2 SVGAGI. This CDR3 comprises 15 residues. The CDR3 is CASSSRTGSPKPQHF. For the CDR3, the DNA is TGTGCCAGCAGTTCCCGGACAGGGAGCCCGAAGCCCCAGCATTTT.

The chain recombines TRBV27 with TRBJ2-7, with TRBD1 matching over 7 bases. The CDR3 has 16 residues. Germline V gene data show CDR1 as MNHEY and CDR2 as SMNVEV (reference sequence). Trimming took 3 bases from V and 2 from J; bases not matched to a gene: 10. CDR3: CASSFEGASFTYEQYF. In nucleotides, the CDR3 is TGTGCCAGCAGTTTCGAGGGGGCTTCGTTTACCTACGAGCAGTACTTC.

In regard to this clonotype: One junction end disagrees with the germline gene, perhaps due to a read error. The chain joins TRBV7-2 to TRBJ2-7; a possible D gene is TRBD2 (6 bases). In germline, CDR1 is SGHTA, CDR2 FQGNSA. The CDR3 runs 14 residues. CDR3 DNA: TGTGTCAGCAGCTTAGGCGGGATCTCCTACGAGCAGTACTTC. Protein product: CVSSLGGISYEQYF.

The V and J genes are TRBV27 and TRBJ1-6; the D is unclear. The CDR3 contains 12 residues. V shed 3 bases and J shed 10 bases, with 7 bases lying between them. CDR1 is MNHEY, CDR2 SMNVEV, per germline (reference sequence). CDR3 coding DNA: TGTGCCAGCAGTTTGAGGGTATCACCCCTCCACTTT. Translating it yields CASSLRVSPLHF.

The chain recombines TRBV20-1 with TRBJ2-5, with a tentative D call TRBD1 (5 bases). The V and J ends lost 1 base and 5 bases respectively, with 11 bases between them. This CDR3 has 13 amino acids. CDR1 and CDR2 (germline): DFQATT, SNEGSKA (reference sequence). The CDR3 DNA reads TGCAGTGCTAGAGCTGGGGCCGAGGAGACCCAGTACTTC. As protein: CSARAGAEETQYF.

The V and J genes are TRBV19 and TRBJ1-3, with D unclear. Per the germline V gene, CDR1 is LNHDA and CDR2 is SQIVND (reference sequence). V lost 10 bases and J 3 bases, leaving 7 bases between the germline ends. The CDR3 length is 11 residues. The CDR3: CATQDGNTIYF. In DNA, the CDR3 is TGTGCCACCCAAGATGGAAACACCATATATTTT.

Turning to this clonotype: At one end, the junction sequence differs from germline, possibly due to a read error. The J gene is TRBJ1-5, the V gene TRBV19; D remains unclear. This CDR3 comprises 18 residues. Germline V lookup: CDR1 LNHDA, CDR2 SQIVND (reference sequence). The CDR3 sequence is CASSIVYLPAGGNQAQHF. The CDR3 DNA sequence: TGTGCCAGTAGTATAGTCTACCTTCCGGCAGGTGGGAATCAGGCCCAGCATTTT.

This chain joins TRBV19 and TRBJ2-5; 11 bases are shared with TRBD2. The CDR3 totals 18 residues. Losses at the gene ends were 1 base for V and 1 base for J; bases not matched to a gene: 8. Germline V lookup: CDR1 LNHDA, CDR2 SQIVND (reference sequence). CDR3 loop: CASSIVLPGLAAQETQYF. Here the CDR3 DNA reads TGTGCCAGTAGTATAGTCCTTCCGGGACTAGCGGCCCAAGAGACCCAGTACTTC.

The rearrangement links TRBV4-2 to TRBJ1-1; possible D gene TRBD1, 5 bases. V gave up 4 bases and J gave up 3 bases, with 30 bases separating them. The CDR3 runs 20 residues. Germline V gene lookup returns CDR1 LGHNA and CDR2 YNFKEQ. CDR3 protein: CASSLYSPGFQAGTDTEAFF. CDR3 sequence (DNA): TGTGCCAGCAGCCTCTACTCCCCAGGGTTTCAGGCTGGTACGGACACTGAAGCTTTCTTT.

The rearrangement links TRBV6-2 or TRBV6-3 to TRBJ1-2; TRBD1 might be the D (6 bases). Trimming stripped 7 bases from V and 12 bases from J, with 18 bases between. Looked up from germline, CDR1 is MNHEY and CDR2 is SVGEGT. CDR3 size: 12 residues. CDR3 in DNA: TGTGCCAGCACCGCACCTCCGGGACACCACACCTTC. Amino acids: CASTAPPGHHTF.

This clonotype appeared a single time. The V call is TRBV7-9, the J call TRBJ2-5; 9 positions match TRBD2. The CDR3 extends over 13 amino acids. The trim removed 4 bases at V and 3 bases at J, leaving 0 bases unmatched. CDR1 SEHNR and CDR2 FQNEAQ come from the germline V gene (reference sequence). In DNA, the CDR3 is TGTGCCAGCAGCTCTAGCGGGAAAGAGACCCAGTACTTC. This encodes CASSSSGKETQYF.

This clonotype has just a few counts. The gene calls are TRBV6-2 or TRBV6-3 and TRBJ1-2; D unclear. This CDR3 contains 13 residues. The V and J ends lost 6 bases and 6 bases respectively, with 14 bases between them. Per germline, CDR1 MNHEY and CDR2 SVGEGT. The CDR3 reads CASRGSAPHGYTF. Written as DNA, the CDR3 is TGTGCCAGCAGAGGTAGTGCTCCCCATGGCTACACCTTC.

The genes are TRBV27 and TRBJ1-5, with 8 positions matching TRBD1. Germline CDR1 and CDR2: MNHEY and SMNVEV (reference sequence). Germline trimming cut 6 bases from V and 4 bases from J; bases unmatched to any gene: 2. The CDR3 has 13 amino acids. The DNA for the CDR3 is TGTGCCAGCAGGCGGACAGGGAATCAGCCCCAGCATTTT. It translates to CASRRTGNQPQHF.

This clonotype occurred a few times. The chain couples TRBV6-2 or TRBV6-3 to TRBJ1-1, with D possibly matching TRBD1 (5 bases). Per germline, CDR1 MNHEY and CDR2 SVGEGT. Trimming shortened V by 7 bases and J by 6 bases, and 21 bases separated the two germline ends. This CDR3 is 15 amino acids long. The CDR3 nucleotides are TGTGCCAGCACCCGTGGGGGAGTAGGGATCCCTGAAGCTTTCTTT. Amino acids: CASTRGGVGIPEAFF.

The V and J genes are TRBV20-1 and TRBJ1-4; 8 bases agree with TRBD1. Germline trimming cut 6 bases from V and 0 bases from J; bases unmatched to any gene: 9. This CDR3 is 16 amino acids long. CDR1 and CDR2 (germline): DFQATT, SNEGSKA (reference sequence). DNA of the CDR3: TGCAGTGCCTCTAGGACAGGGAAGTCAACTAATGAAAAACTGTTTTTT. It yields the protein CSASRTGKSTNEKLFF.

V is TRBV28 and J is TRBJ1-2, with 8 nucleotides matching TRBD1. Germline V CDR1 and CDR2: MDHEN, SYDVKM. J lost 7 bases, V lost 6 bases, and 7 bases had no gene match. This CDR3 has 13 residues. The CDR3 DNA sequence: TGTGCCAGCAGAACGGACAGGGTGGGTGGCTACACCTTC. Its translation: CASRTDRVGGYTF.

The CDR3 region is CAAMEGRDYGYTF. The CDR3 bases are TGTGCCGCCATGGAGGGGAGGGACTATGGCTACACCTTC. The rearrangement uses TRBV6-1 and TRBJ1-2; TRBD1 is a possible D gene (5 bases). The germline gives CDR1 MNHNS, CDR2 SASEGT. The CDR3 is 13 residues long. The V end was cut by 11 bases, the J end by 3 bases, with 16 bases between.

The chain couples TRBV2 to TRBJ2-2; 9 bases match TRBD2. Germline V CDR1 and CDR2: SNHLY, FYNNEI. Unmatched junction bases numbered 4, after V lost 6 bases and J lost 5 bases. This CDR3 has 14 residues. The CDR3 protein is CASRPGLATGELFF. The CDR3 DNA reads as TGTGCCAGCAGGCCCGGACTAGCGACCGGGGAGCTGTTTTTT.

V usage is TRBV7-3 and J usage is TRBJ1-2, with 8 nucleotides matching TRBD1. Germline trimming cut 8 bases from V and 7 bases from J; bases unmatched to any gene: 18. Germline CDR1 SGHTA, CDR2 FQGTGA. The CDR3 is 16 residues long. As DNA, the CDR3 is TGTGCCAGCGCTAAGACAGGGGAAACAGCTTCCGGTGGCTACACCTTC. Protein: CASAKTGETASGGYTF.

The genes are TRBV12-1 and TRBJ1-5; the table names TRBD1, a call not compared with the DNA. TRBV12-1 is recorded as a pseudogene. The CDR3 totals 16 residues. The CDR3, as DNA: TGTGCCAGCAGCTTTGCAGCCAGGGGGCACAATCAGCCCCAGCATTTT. The encoded protein is CASSFAARGHNQPQHF.

V gene TRBV6-2 or TRBV6-3 combines with J gene TRBJ1-2; 8 nucleotides match TRBD1. CDR3 size: 15 residues. Per germline, CDR1 MNHEY and CDR2 SVGEGT. V trimming: 6 bases; J trimming: 3 bases; junction bases outside the gene matches: 9. CDR3 DNA: TGTGCCAGCAGCCCTGGGGACAGGAACTACTATGGCTACACCTTC. As protein: CASSPGDRNYYGYTF.